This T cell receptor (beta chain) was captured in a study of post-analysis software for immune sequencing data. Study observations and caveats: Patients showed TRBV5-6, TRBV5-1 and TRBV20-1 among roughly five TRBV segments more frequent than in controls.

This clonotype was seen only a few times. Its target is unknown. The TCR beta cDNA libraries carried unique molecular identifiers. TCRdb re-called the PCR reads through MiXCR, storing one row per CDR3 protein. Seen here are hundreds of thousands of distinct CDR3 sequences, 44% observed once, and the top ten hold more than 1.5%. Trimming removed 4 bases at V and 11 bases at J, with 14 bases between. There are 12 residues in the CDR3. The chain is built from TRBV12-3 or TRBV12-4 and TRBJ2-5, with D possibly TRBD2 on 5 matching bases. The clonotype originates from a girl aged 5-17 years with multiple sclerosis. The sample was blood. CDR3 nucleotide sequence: TGTGCCAGCAGTTCCCCTCCCTGGGAGCAGTACTTC. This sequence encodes CASSSPPWEQYF.